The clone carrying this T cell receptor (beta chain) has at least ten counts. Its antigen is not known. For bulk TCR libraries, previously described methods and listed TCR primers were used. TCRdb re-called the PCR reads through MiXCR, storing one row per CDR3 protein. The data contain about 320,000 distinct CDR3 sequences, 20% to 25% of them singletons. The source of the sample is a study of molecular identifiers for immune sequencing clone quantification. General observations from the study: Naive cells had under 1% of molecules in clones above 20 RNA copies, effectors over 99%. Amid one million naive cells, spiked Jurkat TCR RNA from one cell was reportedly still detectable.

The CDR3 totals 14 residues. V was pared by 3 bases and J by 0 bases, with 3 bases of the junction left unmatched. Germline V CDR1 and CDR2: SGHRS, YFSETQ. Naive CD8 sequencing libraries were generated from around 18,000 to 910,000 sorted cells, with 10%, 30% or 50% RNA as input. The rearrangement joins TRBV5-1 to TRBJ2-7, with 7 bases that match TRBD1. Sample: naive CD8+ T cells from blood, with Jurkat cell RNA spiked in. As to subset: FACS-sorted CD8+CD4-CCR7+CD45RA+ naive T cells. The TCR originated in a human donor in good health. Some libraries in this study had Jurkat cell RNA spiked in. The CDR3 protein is CASSSGQYSYEQYF. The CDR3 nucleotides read TGCGCCAGCAGCTCGGGACAGTACTCCTACGAGCAGTACTTC.